This T cell receptor beta chain was captured in a study of CD8 T cells in Susac syndrome. RNA in amounts of about 0.5 to 1 ug was reverse transcribed with random hexamers. TCRdb processed the immunoSEQ multiplex PCR reads anew with MiXCR; each CDR3 protein has one entry. There are 180,000 or so distinct CDR3 sequences in the sample; roughly 95% occur only once, and approximately 0.097% lies in the top ten. The germline gives CDR1 SQVTM, CDR2 ANQGSEA. The CDR3 has 13 residues. V lost 4 bases, J lost 4 bases, and 14 bases lay in between. The sequenced sample consisted of CD4+ T cells from PBMCs. The clonotype originates from a human donor with multiple sclerosis. The chain is built from TRBV29-1 and TRBJ2-7; maybe TRBD1 (5 bases). CDR3: CSVAPLGPYEQYF. DNA for the CDR3: TGCAGCGTTGCCCCCCTGGGGCCGTACGAGCAGTACTTC.